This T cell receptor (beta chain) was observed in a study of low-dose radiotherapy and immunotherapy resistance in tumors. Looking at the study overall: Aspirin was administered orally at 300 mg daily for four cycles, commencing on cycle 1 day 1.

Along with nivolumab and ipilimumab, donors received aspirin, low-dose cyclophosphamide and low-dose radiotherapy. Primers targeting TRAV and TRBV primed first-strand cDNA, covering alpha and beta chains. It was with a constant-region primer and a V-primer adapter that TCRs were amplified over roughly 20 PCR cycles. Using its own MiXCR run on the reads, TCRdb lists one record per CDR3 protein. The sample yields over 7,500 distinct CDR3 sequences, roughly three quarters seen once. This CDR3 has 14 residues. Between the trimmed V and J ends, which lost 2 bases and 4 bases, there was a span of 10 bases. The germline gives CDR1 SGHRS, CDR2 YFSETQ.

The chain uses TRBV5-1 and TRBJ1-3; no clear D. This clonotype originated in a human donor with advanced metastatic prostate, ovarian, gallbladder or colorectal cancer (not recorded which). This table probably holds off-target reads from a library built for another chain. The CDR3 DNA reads TGCGCCAGCAGCTTAGGAGGAACCGGAAACACCATATATTTT. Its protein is CASSLGGTGNTIYF.